This entry lists 17 T cell receptor beta chains sequenced from one sample in a study of cytomegalovirus exposure and HLA in healthy donors. Amplification used 60 Vbeta primers and 13 Jbeta primers. Assay: immunoSEQ multiplex PCR; the TCRdb copy retains only in-frame clones and omits some. The table records 150,000 to 200,000 clones, 70% to 80% of them present only once. Sequencing used PBMCs. Source of these receptors: a woman in her 40s in good health and CMV-seronegative.

This rearrangement joins TRBV30 to TRBJ2-3, with 10 bases that match TRBD2. The germline gives CDR1 GTSNPN, CDR2 SVGIG (reference sequence). Trimming at V came to 1 base and at J to 4 bases, leaving 8 bases not matched to a gene. This CDR3 contains 16 residues. CDR3 nucleotide sequence: TGTGCCTGGAGTGGGGCTAGCGGGAGTGTGGCAGATACGCAGTATTTT. This codes for CAWSGASGSVADTQYF.

The chain joins TRBV28 to TRBJ1-5; D is unresolved. Trimming left V 5 bases short and J 11 bases short, with 19 bases between. This CDR3 is built from 14 residues. Germline V gene data show CDR1 as MDHEN and CDR2 as SYDVKM. The CDR3 is CASSPVDTYGSQHF. The CDR3 coding sequence is TGTGCCAGCAGTCCAGTTGACACTTATGGGTCCCAGCATTTT.

This chain uses TRBV7-8 with TRBJ2-7; TRBD1 matches 9 bases. The CDR3 length is 15 residues. Germline V gene sequence: CDR1 SGHVS, CDR2 FQNEAQ. J gave up 0 bases and V 7 bases, and 7 bases lay outside the gene matches. CDR3 sequence: CASNVDRGFSYEQYF. DNA of the CDR3: TGTGCCAGCAACGTTGACAGGGGGTTCTCCTACGAGCAGTACTTC.

The sample holds one count of this clone. Mismatch with germline at one junction end may stem from a read error. The chain combines TRBV7-9 with TRBJ2-3, with 12 bases lining up with TRBD2. The CDR3 is made up of 18 amino acids. From germline, CDR1 is SEHNR and CDR2 FQNEAQ (reference sequence). CDR3 region: CASSLAGGPRIGTDTQYF. CDR3 nucleotide sequence: TGTGCCAGCAGCCTAGCGGGAGGGCCGCGAATCGGCACAGATACGCAGTATTTT.

This chain connects TRBV7-8 to TRBJ1-2; 9 nucleotides line up with TRBD1. V gave up 5 bases and J gave up 2 bases; unmatched junction bases: 3. The CDR3 consists of 14 residues. Germline lookup yields CDR1 SGHVS and CDR2 FQNEAQ. In nucleotides, the CDR3 is TGTGCCAGCAGCCGGGACAGGGTAAACTATGGCTACACCTTC. Translation: CASSRDRVNYGYTF.

The rearrangement joins TRBV15 to TRBJ1-1; 7 bases are shared with TRBD1. CDR3 length equals 18 residues. After removal of 1 base from V and 4 bases from J, the junction contained 15 bases not matched to a gene. Germline assignment: CDR1 LNHNV and CDR2 YYDKDF (reference sequence). CDR3 region: CATSRGIFRDRESTEAFF. The CDR3 region has the DNA TGTGCCACCAGCAGAGGAATCTTTCGGGACAGAGAGTCCACTGAAGCTTTCTTT.

The rearrangement uses TRBV6-1 and TRBJ1-2; TRBD1 agrees at 7 bases. CDR1 is MNHNS, CDR2 SASEGT, per germline. CDR3 size: 14 residues. With 6 bases clipped from V and 2 bases from J, the junction kept 6 bases outside the gene matches. In DNA form, the CDR3 reads TGTGCCAGCAGGAAGACAGGGCAGAACTATGGCTACACCTTC. It encodes CASRKTGQNYGYTF.

This chain connects TRBV10-2 to TRBJ2-2; 9 bases are a match to TRBD2. CDR1 and CDR2 from the germline V gene are WSHSY and SAAADI. J lost 6 bases, V lost 4 bases, and 12 bases had no gene match. The CDR3 is 17 amino acids. The CDR3 bases are TGCGCCAGCAGTGGGGGGACTAGCACTAGGTGGGCCGGGGAGCTGTTTTTT. Amino acid sequence: CASSGGTSTRWAGELFF.

This rearrangement joins TRBV7-2 to TRBJ2-7; 11 bases fit TRBD2. Germline V CDR1 and CDR2: SGHTA, FQGNSA. After removal of 4 bases from V and 2 bases from J, the junction contained 4 bases not matched to a gene. The CDR3 extends over 15 amino acids. This CDR3 reads CASSSTSGGPYEQYF. The CDR3 coding sequence is TGTGCCAGCAGCTCTACTAGCGGGGGTCCCTACGAGCAGTACTTC.

V gene TRBV4-1 combines with J gene TRBJ2-1, with 9 bases that match TRBD2. Germline CDR1 and CDR2: MGHRA and YSYEKL. J lost 3 bases, V lost 0 bases, and 3 bases had no gene match. This CDR3 contains 16 residues. CDR3 DNA: TGCGCCAGCAGCCAAGAGACTAGCGGTTACTACAATGAGCAGTTCTTC. This encodes CASSQETSGYYNEQFF.

The chain uses TRBV13 and TRBJ2-5; the D gene is possibly TRBD1 (5 bases). Near its end, the DNA agrees better with TRBJ2-7, so the J call may be wrong. This CDR3 has 12 amino acids. Germline CDR1 PRHDT, CDR2 FYEKMQ (reference sequence). The CDR3, as DNA: TGTGCCAGCAGCTTAGGAAGGGGCGAGCAGTACTTC. Translated: CASSLGRGEQYF.

This clone was detected only once. V gene TRBV7-9 combines with J gene TRBJ1-2; D remains ambiguous. CDR1 and CDR2 (germline): SEHNR, FQNEAQ (reference sequence). The CDR3 is 13 amino acids. Trimming left V 3 bases short and J 4 bases short, with 9 bases between. CDR3 sequence reads: CASSFDYTYGYTF. The CDR3 region has the DNA TGTGCCAGCAGCTTTGATTACACCTATGGCTACACCTTC.

Here the CDR3 reads CASSYGGENTEAFF. As DNA, the CDR3 is TGTGCCAGCAGTTACGGAGGGGAGAACACTGAAGCTTTCTTT. The genes are TRBV6-6 and TRBJ1-1, with a weak D call TRBD1 (5 bases). Germline CDR1 and CDR2: MNHNY and SVGAGI (reference sequence). V lost 2 bases, J lost 1 base, and 8 bases lay in between. The CDR3 covers 14 residues.

The rearrangement joins TRBV28 to TRBJ2-5, with TRBD1 matching 10 bases. With 6 bases clipped from V and 3 bases from J, the junction kept 10 bases outside the gene matches. The CDR3 is 16 residues long. The V gene's germline CDR1 is MDHEN and CDR2 SYDVKM. The CDR3 coding sequence is TGTGCCAGCAGGCCAGGGCTGGGACAGGGGAAAGAGACCCAGTACTTC. It encodes CASRPGLGQGKETQYF.

V gene TRBV7-9 combines with J gene TRBJ1-2, with 7 bases aligning to TRBD1. This CDR3 has 15 residues. V lost 2 bases to trimming and J lost 8 bases; unmatched junction nucleotides: 11. From germline, CDR1 is SEHNR and CDR2 FQNEAQ (reference sequence). CDR3 in DNA: TGTGCCAGCAGCTTACCTGTCGACAGGGTGGAGGGCTACACCTTC. Amino acids: CASSLPVDRVEGYTF.

DNA for the CDR3: TGTGCCAGCAGCTTAAGGCGTCAGGTCTATGGCTACACCTTC. Encoded protein: CASSLRRQVYGYTF. The chain links TRBV7-2 to TRBJ1-2; unclear D gene. This CDR3 is built from 14 residues. CDR1 and CDR2 (germline): SGHTA, FQGNSA. Trimming cost V 2 bases and J 4 bases, with 11 bases left between them.

This clone has only one observation. The rearrangement joins TRBV7-9 to TRBJ1-4, with a tentative D call TRBD1 (6 bases). There are 17 residues in the CDR3. V dropped 1 base and J dropped 0 bases, with 12 bases sitting between them. CDR1 and CDR2 (germline): SEHNR, FQNEAQ (reference sequence). The CDR3 DNA sequence: TGTGCCAGCAGCTTAGGGCAGGGGAGCGCAACTAATGAAAAACTGTTTTTT. Amino acid sequence: CASSLGQGSATNEKLFF.